The T cell receptor beta chain under discussion was sequenced for a study of technical replicates of blood from a few donors. Clones were sequenced by immunoSEQ multiplex PCR, and TCRdb holds only the in-frame ones, with some missing. The table has about 63,000 clones, approximately 86% seen once; the top ten hold about 5.1%. The germline CDR1 and CDR2 sequences are LNHDA and SQIVND (reference sequence). The CDR3 contains 15 residues. V shed 0 bases and J shed 0 bases, with 8 bases lying between them. Input material: PBMCs. This receptor was identified in a human donor in good health. Some clones in this sample may be carry-over from other donors' samples. The chain has TRBV19 and TRBJ1-1; no reliable D call. The CDR3 here is CASSIDGQLNTEAFF. The CDR3 DNA sequence: TGTGCCAGTAGTATAGATGGGCAGTTGAACACTGAAGCTTTCTTT.